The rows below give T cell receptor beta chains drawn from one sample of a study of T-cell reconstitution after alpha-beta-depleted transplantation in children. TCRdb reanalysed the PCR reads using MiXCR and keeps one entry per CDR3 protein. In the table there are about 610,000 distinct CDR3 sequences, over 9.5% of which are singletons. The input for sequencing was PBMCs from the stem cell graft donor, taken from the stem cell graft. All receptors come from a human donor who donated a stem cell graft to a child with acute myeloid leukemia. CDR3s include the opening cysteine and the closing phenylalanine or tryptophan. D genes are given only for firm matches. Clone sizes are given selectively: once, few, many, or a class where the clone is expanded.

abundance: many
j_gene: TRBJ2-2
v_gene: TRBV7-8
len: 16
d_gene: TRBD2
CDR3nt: TGTGCCAGCAGCCTCCGGACTAGCGGATACACCGGGGAGCTGTTTTTT
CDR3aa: CASSLRTSGYTGELFF

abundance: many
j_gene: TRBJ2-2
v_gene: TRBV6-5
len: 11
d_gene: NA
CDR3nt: TGTGCCAGCAGGGGCACCGGGGAGCTGTTTTTT
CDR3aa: CASRGTGELFF

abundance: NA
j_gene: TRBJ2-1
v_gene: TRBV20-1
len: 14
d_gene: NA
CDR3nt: TGCAGTGCTAGGGGGCAGGGATCCTGGTATGAGCAGTTCTTC
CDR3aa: CSARGQGSWYEQFF

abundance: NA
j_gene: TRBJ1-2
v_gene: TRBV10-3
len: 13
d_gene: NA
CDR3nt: TGTGCCATCAGGAGTCCCGGGAACTATGGCTACACCTTC
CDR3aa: CAIRSPGNYGYTF

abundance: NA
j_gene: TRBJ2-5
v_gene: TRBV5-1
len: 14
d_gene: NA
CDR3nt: TGCGCCAGCAGCTTTGGCGCGGGCTTAGAGACCCAGTACTTC
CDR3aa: CASSFGAGLETQYF

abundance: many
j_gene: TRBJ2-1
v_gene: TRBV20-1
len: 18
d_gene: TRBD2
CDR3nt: TGCAGTGCTAGAGATATAAACATTAGGCTAGCGGGAGGTGATGAGCAGTTCTTC
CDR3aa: CSARDINIRLAGGDEQFF

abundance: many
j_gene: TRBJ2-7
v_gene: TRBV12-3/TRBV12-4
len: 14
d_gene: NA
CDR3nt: TGTGCCAGCAGTTACGGACAGAGCTCCTACGAGCAGTACTTC
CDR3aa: CASSYGQSSYEQYF

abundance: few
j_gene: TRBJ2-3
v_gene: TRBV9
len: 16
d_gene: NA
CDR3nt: TGTGCCAGCAGCGTAGTCGGGGACATTAGCACAGATACGCAGTATTTT
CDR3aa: CASSVVGDISTDTQYF

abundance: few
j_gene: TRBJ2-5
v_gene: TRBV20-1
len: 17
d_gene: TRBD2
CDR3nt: TGCAGTGCTAGCTACGGACTAGCGGGAGGGAGGCGGGAGACCCAGTACTTC
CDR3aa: CSASYGLAGGRRETQYF

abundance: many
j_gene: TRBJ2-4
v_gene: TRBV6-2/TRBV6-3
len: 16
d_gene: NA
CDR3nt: TGTGCCAGCAGTTATCAAGGGACGGCGGCCAAAAACATTCAGTACTTC
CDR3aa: CASSYQGTAAKNIQYF

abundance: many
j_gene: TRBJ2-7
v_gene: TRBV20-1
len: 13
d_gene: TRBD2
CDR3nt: TGCAGTGCCGACCGGGGAGGGCCTAATGAGCAGTACTTC
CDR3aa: CSADRGGPNEQYF

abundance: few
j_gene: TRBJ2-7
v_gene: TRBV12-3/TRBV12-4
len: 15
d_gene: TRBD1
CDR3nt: TGTGCCAGCGGGACGAACAGGGGAAGGTCCTACGAGCAGTACTTC
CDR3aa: CASGTNRGRSYEQYF

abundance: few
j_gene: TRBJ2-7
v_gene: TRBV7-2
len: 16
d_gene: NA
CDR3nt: TGTGCCAGCAGCTTAGTAGGGGGGCGGGTCTTCTACGAGCAGTACTTC
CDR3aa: CASSLVGGRVFYEQYF

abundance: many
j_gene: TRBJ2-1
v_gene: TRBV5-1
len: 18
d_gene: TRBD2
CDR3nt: TGCGCCAGCAGCTCCCTACTAGCGGACTACGTGAATTACAATGAGCAGTTCTTC
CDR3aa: CASSSLLADYVNYNEQFF

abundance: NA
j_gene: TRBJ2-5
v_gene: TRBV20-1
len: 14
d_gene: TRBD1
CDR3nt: TGCAGTGCTAGGAAGACAGGGGGCATAGAGACCCAGTACTTC
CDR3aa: CSARKTGGIETQYF

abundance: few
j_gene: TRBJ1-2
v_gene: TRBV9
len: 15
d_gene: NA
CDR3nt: TGTGCCAGCAGCGTAGCTTCGGGACCGGGAAGGGGCTACACCTTC
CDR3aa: CASSVASGPGRGYTF

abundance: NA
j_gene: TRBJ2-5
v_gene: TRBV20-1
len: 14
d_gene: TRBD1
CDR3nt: TGCAGTGCTAGGACAGGGACGTACCAAGAGACCCAGTACTTC
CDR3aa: CSARTGTYQETQYF

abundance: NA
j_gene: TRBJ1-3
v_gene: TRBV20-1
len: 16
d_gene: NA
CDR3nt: TGCAGTGCTAGAGATCCTCGGACAGACTCTGGAAACACCATATATTTT
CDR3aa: CSARDPRTDSGNTIYF

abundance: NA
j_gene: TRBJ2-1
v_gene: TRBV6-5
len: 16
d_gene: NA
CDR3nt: TGTGCCAGCAGTTCTTATCCGACCATTGGTTACAATGAGCAGTTCTTC
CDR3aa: CASSSYPTIGYNEQFF

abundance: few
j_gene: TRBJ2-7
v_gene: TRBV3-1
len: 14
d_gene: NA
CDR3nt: TGTGCCAGCAGCGATCCCGCTACCCTCTACGAGCAGTACTTC
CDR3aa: CASSDPATLYEQYF

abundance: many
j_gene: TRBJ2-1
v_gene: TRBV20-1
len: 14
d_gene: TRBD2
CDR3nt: TGCAGTGCTAGAGTGACTAGCGGGATAAATGAGCAGTTCTTC
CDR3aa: CSARVTSGINEQFF

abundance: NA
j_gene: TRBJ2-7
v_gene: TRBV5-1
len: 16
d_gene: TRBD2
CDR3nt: TGCGCCAGCAGCGAACGACTAGCGGGGGCTCCTGGCGAGCAGTACTTC
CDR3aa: CASSERLAGAPGEQYF